The present T cell receptor beta chain was sequenced within a study of T cells after posttransplantation cyclophosphamide. Data came from immunoSEQ multiplex PCR; TCRdb stores just in-frame clones and leaves some out. This table has about 9,200 clones, approximately 89% appearing once. Regarding this clone: Its antigen is unidentified.

The related graft donor's blood sample was taken on the day of bone marrow donation. Overall study findings and caveats: Later post-transplant blood repertoires were often dominated by donor CD8+ memory clones. Blood and skin or GI T cell repertoires showed limited TRB overlap.

This TCR came from an older woman in good health, CMV-negative, and a related stem cell transplant donor. Specimen: memory CD4+ T cells sorted from PBMCs.

CDR3 nucleotide sequence: TGTGCCAGTAGTACCGGACAGGGGATAAGGACAGATACGCAGTATTTT. Protein: CASSTGQGIRTDTQYF. This chain links TRBV19 with TRBJ2-3; TRBD1 matches at 9 bases. From germline, CDR1 is LNHDA and CDR2 SQIVND (reference sequence). The trim removed 4 bases at V and 3 bases at J, leaving 8 bases unmatched. The CDR3 is 16 amino acids.